The T cell receptor beta chain under discussion was sequenced for a study of PD-1 blockade in classical Hodgkin lymphoma. The study's findings and limits: Whatever underlies the repertoire differences (possibly disease activity or prior therapy) remains undefined. Newly diagnosed patients were reported to start with lower TCR diversity than healthy donors.

The V end was cut by 4 bases, the J end by 1 base, with 11 bases between. The CDR3 totals 14 residues. The V gene's germline CDR1 is SGHNT and CDR2 YYREEE (reference sequence). Remarks on this clone: Its target is not known.

Described time point: newly diagnosed, previously untreated cHL patient sample. The table came from immunoSEQ multiplex PCR; TCRdb's copy has only in-frame clones and leaves some out. The data hold 47,000 or so clones, with approximately 91% observed a single time. Sequencing input: peripheral blood mononuclear cells (PBMCs). The chain couples TRBV5-4 to TRBJ1-1; no definite D call. The receptor was isolated from a human donor with classical Hodgkin lymphoma. The CDR3 region is CASSPIRPNTEAFF. Here the CDR3 DNA reads TGTGCCAGCAGCCCTATCCGGCCGAACACTGAAGCTTTCTTT.